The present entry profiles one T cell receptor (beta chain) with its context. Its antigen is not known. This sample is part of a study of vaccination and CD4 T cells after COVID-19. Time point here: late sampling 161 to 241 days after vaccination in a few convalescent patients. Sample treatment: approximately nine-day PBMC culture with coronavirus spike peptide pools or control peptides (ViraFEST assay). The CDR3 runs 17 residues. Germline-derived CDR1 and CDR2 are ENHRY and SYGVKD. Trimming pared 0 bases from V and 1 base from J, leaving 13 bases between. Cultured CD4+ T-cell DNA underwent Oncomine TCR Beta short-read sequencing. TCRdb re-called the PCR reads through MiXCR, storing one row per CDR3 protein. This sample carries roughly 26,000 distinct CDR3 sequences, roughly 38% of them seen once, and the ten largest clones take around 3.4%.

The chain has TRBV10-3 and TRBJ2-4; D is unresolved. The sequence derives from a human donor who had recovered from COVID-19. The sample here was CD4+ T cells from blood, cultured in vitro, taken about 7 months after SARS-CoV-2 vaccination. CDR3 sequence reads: CAISESPLGMAKNIQYF. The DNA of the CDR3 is TGTGCCATCAGTGAGTCGCCCCTGGGGATGGCCAAAAACATTCAGTACTTC.